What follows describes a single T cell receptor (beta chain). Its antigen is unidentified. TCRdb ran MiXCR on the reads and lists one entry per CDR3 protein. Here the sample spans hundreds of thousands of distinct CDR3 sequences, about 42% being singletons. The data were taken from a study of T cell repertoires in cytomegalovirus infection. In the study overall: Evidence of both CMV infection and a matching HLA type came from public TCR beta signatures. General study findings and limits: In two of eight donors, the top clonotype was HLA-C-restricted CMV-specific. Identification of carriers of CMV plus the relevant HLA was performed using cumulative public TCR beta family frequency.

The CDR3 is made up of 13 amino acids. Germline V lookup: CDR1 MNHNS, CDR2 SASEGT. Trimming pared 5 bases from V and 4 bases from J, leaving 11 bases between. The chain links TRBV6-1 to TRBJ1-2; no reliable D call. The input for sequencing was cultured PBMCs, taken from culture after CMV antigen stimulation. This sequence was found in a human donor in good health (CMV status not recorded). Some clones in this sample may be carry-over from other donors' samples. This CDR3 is CASSYTGSYGYTF. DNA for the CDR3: TGTGCCAGCAGTTACACTGGCAGCTATGGCTACACCTTC.